This TCR beta chain is drawn from a study of T-cell memory formation after mild COVID-19. This CDR3 is 14 amino acids long. V dropped 0 bases and J dropped 5 bases, with 11 bases sitting between them. The germline V gene has CDR1 SGHRS and CDR2 YFSETQ. TCRdb itself ran the 5' RACE reads through MiXCR, one entry per CDR3 protein. Among approximately 560,000 distinct CDR3 sequences, 17% were seen once, and the ten largest hold 8.1%. Sequencing was carried out using PBMCs or a T cell subset sorted from them (not recorded which). The gene calls are TRBV5-1 and TRBJ1-2; D not resolved. This receptor was obtained from an adult woman who had mild COVID-19 (a few samples of this study predate the infection). Cell type and time point are not known. The chain's CDR3 is CASSLGQETYGYTF. CDR3 bases: TGCGCCAGCAGCTTGGGCCAGGAGACATATGGCTACACCTTC.